Shown below are 27 T cell receptor beta chains from a single sample sequenced in a study of blood T cell repertoires in COVID-19. The repertoire was sequenced with immunoSEQ multiplex PCR; TCRdb's copy has only in-frame clones and lacks some. The sample lists approximately 150,000 clones; 79% were seen once. Sequenced input: PBMCs or T cells enriched from blood (not recorded which). The receptors were gathered from a woman aged 70-85 years in a cohort exposed to, infected with or recovered from COVID-19 (not recorded which).

The chain is built from TRBV5-1 and TRBJ2-5; 11 bases agree with TRBD2. V shed 4 bases and J 1 base; nucleotides not matched to a gene: 6. Germline CDR1 is SGHRS and CDR2 is YFSETQ. This CDR3 comprises 16 residues. CDR3 in DNA: TGCGCCAGCAGCCCCAGACTAGCGGGGTTCCAAGAGACCCAGTACTTC. Residues: CASSPRLAGFQETQYF. Full variable domain (remainder filled in from reference TRBV5-1 and TRBJ2-5): KAGVTQTPRYLIKTRGQQVTLSCSPISGHRSVSWYQQTPGQGLQFLFEYFSETQRNKGNFPGRFSGRQFSNSRSEMNVSTLELGDSALYLCASSPRLAGFQETQYFGPGTRLLVL.

This sequence joins TRBV28 and TRBJ2-2; 9 bases agree with TRBD1. V gave up 6 bases and J gave up 4 bases; unmatched junction bases: 3. CDR3 length: 14 amino acids. The V gene's germline CDR1 is MDHEN and CDR2 SYDVKM. The CDR3 sequence is CASSRQGGTGELFF. The CDR3 coding sequence is TGTGCCAGCAGCCGACAGGGGGGCACCGGGGAGCTGTTTTTT.

The chain recombines TRBV2 with TRBJ2-3, with TRBD1 matching 11 bases. The CDR3 extends over 15 amino acids. The V and J ends lost 3 bases and 6 bases, in that order; junction bases with no gene match: 5. Germline values: CDR1 SNHLY, CDR2 FYNNEI. The chain's CDR3 is CASSDGTGGWDTQYF. CDR3 coding DNA: TGTGCCAGCAGTGACGGGACAGGGGGTTGGGATACGCAGTATTTT.

This rearrangement joins TRBV3-1 (or the pseudogene TRBV3-2) to TRBJ2-3; 9 bases match TRBD1. With V trimmed by 0 bases and J by 4 bases, 5 bases remained unmatched. This CDR3 contains 16 residues. In germline, CDR1 is LGHDT, CDR2 YNNKEL (reference sequence). Here the CDR3 DNA reads TGTGCCAGCAGCCAAGAACAGGGGGCCGTCGCAGATACGCAGTATTTT. Its protein is CASSQEQGAVADTQYF.

The V gene is TRBV28, the J gene TRBJ1-2; a weak D match, TRBD1 (5 bases). V was trimmed by 3 bases and J by 4 bases, leaving 9 bases between them. Per the germline V gene, CDR1 is MDHEN and CDR2 is SYDVKM. This CDR3 region has 13 residues. The CDR3: CASSLTASYGYTF. CDR3 in DNA: TGTGCCAGCAGTTTGACAGCCAGCTATGGCTACACCTTC.

V is TRBV6-5 and J is TRBJ2-7; 8 nucleotides agree with TRBD1. V gave up 5 bases and J gave up 2 bases; unmatched junction bases: 8. Germline CDR1 MNHEY, CDR2 SVGAGI. The CDR3 totals 15 residues. CDR3 sequence reads: CASSPFGTGTYEQYF. The CDR3 DNA reads as TGTGCCAGCAGTCCCTTCGGGACAGGTACCTACGAGCAGTACTTC.

This rearrangement joins TRBV11-3 to TRBJ2-3; 7 bases match TRBD2. This CDR3 is 15 amino acids long. V trimming: 5 bases; J trimming: 2 bases; junction bases outside the gene matches: 7. Germline CDR1 reads SGHNT; CDR2 reads YENEEA. CDR3 protein: CASSHKRDPTDTQYF. The DNA of the CDR3 is TGTGCCAGCAGCCATAAGCGGGACCCCACAGATACGCAGTATTTT.

The chain couples TRBV11-2 to TRBJ2-2; 12 bases match TRBD2. The ends lost 0 bases at V and 4 bases at J; junction bases unmatched: 6. The CDR3 totals 18 residues. The V gene's germline CDR1 is SGHAT and CDR2 FQNNGV. CDR3 nucleotide sequence: TGTGCCAGCAGCTTAGAAGTCGGACTAGCGGGGAGCACCGGGGAGCTGTTTTTT. This sequence encodes CASSLEVGLAGSTGELFF.

A note on this clone: This CDR3 is also generated by other DNA sequences in the sample. The V call is TRBV15, the J call TRBJ2-1; TRBD2 matches at 10 bases. Germline V gene lookup returns CDR1 LNHNV and CDR2 YYDKDF (reference sequence). V shed 1 base, J shed 4 bases, and the junction held 1 base outside the gene matches. The CDR3 loop spans 15 amino acids. The CDR3 DNA follows: TGTGCCACCAGCAGAGGGACTAGCGGTTACAATGAGCAGTTCTTC. Translated, it gives CATSRGTSGYNEQFF. The full variable domain, its missing parts supplied by reference TRBV15 and TRBJ2-1, is DAMVIQNPRYQVTQFGKPVTLSCSQTLNHNVMYWYQQKSSQAPKLLFHYYDKDFNNEADTPDNFQSRRPNTSFCFLDIRSPGLGDTAMYLCATSRGTSGYNEQFFGPGTRLTVL.

The chain employs TRBV14 and TRBJ1-3; D is perhaps TRBD1 (5 bases). Germline CDR1 is SGHDN and CDR2 is FVKESK. The CDR3 covers 12 residues. V lost 8 bases, J lost 4 bases, and 9 bases lay in between. The chain's CDR3 is CASGKGGNTIYF. DNA of the CDR3: TGTGCCAGCGGGAAGGGGGGAAACACCATATATTTT.

This clone has more than one count but fewer than ten. This chain uses TRBV10-3 with TRBJ1-2; 7 nucleotides agree with TRBD1. From germline, CDR1 is ENHRY and CDR2 SYGVKD. The junction had 3 bases not matched to a gene; V was cut back by 3 bases and J by 2 bases. The CDR3 sequence is 14 residues long. The CDR3 sequence: CAISDPGQNYGYTF. CDR3 bases: TGTGCCATCAGTGACCCGGGACAGAACTATGGCTACACCTTC.

The V and J genes are TRBV6-6 and TRBJ2-3; the match to TRBD1 covers 7 bases. Germline CDR1 and CDR2: MNHNY and SVGAGI (reference sequence). V trimming: 5 bases; J trimming: 6 bases; junction bases outside the gene matches: 17. There are 17 residues in the CDR3. The CDR3 region has the DNA TGTGCCAGCAGTCCCTCCTACCAGACAGGGTTCGGGGATACGCAGTATTTT. This gives the protein CASSPSYQTGFGDTQYF.

V is TRBV5-4 and J is TRBJ1-1, with 7 bases that match TRBD1. After removal of 5 bases from V and 3 bases from J, the junction contained 10 bases not matched to a gene. From germline, CDR1 is SGHNT and CDR2 YYREEE (reference sequence). CDR3 length: 15 residues. The CDR3 nucleotides read TGTGCCAGCAGACGACAGGGTGGATTGGACACTGAAGCTTTCTTT. Translation: CASRRQGGLDTEAFF.

The chain uses TRBV5-5 and TRBJ1-3; possible D gene TRBD1, 5 bases. The CDR3 is 15 residues long. V gave up 4 bases and J gave up 0 bases, with 11 bases separating them. The V gene's germline CDR1 is SGHKS and CDR2 YYEKEE (reference sequence). Here the CDR3 reads CASSRRVVSGNTIYF. CDR3 coding DNA: TGTGCCAGCAGCCGCAGGGTTGTCTCTGGAAACACCATATATTTT.

The chain carries TRBV4-2 and TRBJ1-6; D call uncertain. V was cut by 0 bases and J by 4 bases, with 7 bases left in between. This CDR3 region has 15 residues. The germline gives CDR1 LGHNA, CDR2 YNFKEQ. The CDR3 sequence: CASSQERDYNSPLHF. The CDR3 DNA sequence: TGTGCCAGCAGCCAAGAGAGGGATTATAATTCACCCCTCCACTTT.

V and J are TRBV5-5 and TRBJ1-1, with D uncertain. CDR1 and CDR2 from the germline V gene are SGHKS and YYEKEE (reference sequence). There are 17 residues in the CDR3. V lost 2 bases to trimming and J lost 1 base, with 18 bases between them. Here the CDR3 DNA reads TGTGCCAGCAGCTTCCCGTTGAACAGAAGATCGAACACTGAAGCTTTCTTT. Protein product: CASSFPLNRRSNTEAFF.

V gene TRBV6-5 combines with J gene TRBJ2-5; a possible D gene is TRBD2 (6 bases). The V and J ends lost 2 bases and 5 bases respectively, with 6 bases between them. Germline CDR1 and CDR2: MNHEY and SVGAGI. The CDR3 sequence is 12 residues long. DNA of the CDR3: TGTGCCAGCAGTTACGGGAGGGAGACCCAGTACTTC. It encodes CASSYGRETQYF.

CDR3 amino acids: CASSPTRGNTGELFF. CDR3 nucleotides: TGTGCCAGCAGCCCGACTAGAGGGAACACCGGGGAGCTGTTTTTT. This rearrangement joins TRBV28 to TRBJ2-2, with D tentatively TRBD2 (6 bases). Per the germline V gene, CDR1 is MDHEN and CDR2 is SYDVKM. V was cut by 6 bases and J by 1 base, with 12 bases left in between. The CDR3 spans 15 residues.

This sequence joins TRBV6-5 and TRBJ1-1; the D gene is possibly TRBD1 (5 bases). The CDR3 length is 14 residues. Germline CDR1 is MNHEY and CDR2 is SVGAGI. V was pared by 6 bases and J by 1 base, with 12 bases between. CDR3 protein: CASRNLQANTEAFF. For the CDR3, the DNA is TGTGCCAGCAGAAACCTACAGGCGAACACTGAAGCTTTCTTT.

The chain carries TRBV6-2 or TRBV6-3 and TRBJ1-6; no definite D call. The CDR3 length is 16 residues. Trimming pared 2 bases from V and 0 bases from J, leaving 8 bases between. Germline V gene lookup returns CDR1 MNHEY and CDR2 SVGEGT. The CDR3 here is CASSYRESSYNSPLHF. Here the CDR3 DNA reads TGTGCCAGCAGTTACAGGGAGAGCTCCTATAATTCACCCCTCCACTTT.

The chain combines TRBV11-2 with TRBJ2-1; 13 bases align to TRBD2. With V trimmed by 4 bases and J by 0 bases, 9 bases remained unmatched. Germline CDR1 SGHAT, CDR2 FQNNGV. This CDR3 region has 19 residues. The CDR3 DNA is TGTGCCAGCAGCTCAGCCGGGACTAGCGGGATCGGCTCCTACAATGAGCAGTTCTTC. Amino acids: CASSSAGTSGIGSYNEQFF.

A single count supports this clone. The genes are TRBV4-1 and TRBJ1-1, with 9 nucleotides matching TRBD1. V gave up 0 bases and J gave up 4 bases; unmatched junction bases: 12. The CDR3 spans 18 residues. CDR1 is MGHRA and CDR2 is YSYEKL in the germline V gene. The CDR3 bases are TGCGCCAGCAGCCAAGATGGGGCCTCGACAGGGGGACGCACTGAAGCTTTCTTT. Translated, it gives CASSQDGASTGGRTEAFF.

The CDR3 here is CASSPFRGDIQYF. The CDR3 DNA reads as TGTGCCAGCAGCCCCTTTCGGGGGGACATTCAGTACTTC. V gene TRBV7-2 combines with J gene TRBJ2-4; 7 nucleotides line up with TRBD2. The CDR3 runs 13 residues. Trimming cost V 5 bases and J 8 bases; bases outside gene matches: 6. CDR1 is SGHTA and CDR2 is FQGNSA in the germline V gene.

The chain couples TRBV13 to TRBJ2-3; D gene unclear. This CDR3 has 13 residues. V dropped 2 bases and J dropped 0 bases, with 3 bases sitting between them. CDR1 PRHDT and CDR2 FYEKMQ come from the germline V gene (reference sequence). The CDR3 nucleotides read TGTGCCAGCAGCTTACAAAGCACAGATACGCAGTATTTT. This gives the protein CASSLQSTDTQYF.

This clone was detected a few times. V gene TRBV18 combines with J gene TRBJ2-2; D unclear. Germline V gives CDR1 KGHSH, CDR2 LQKENI. V was shortened by 3 bases and J by 6 bases, with 8 bases between the two germline ends. CDR3 size: 13 residues. The CDR3 sequence is CASSPIEAGELFF. CDR3 bases: TGTGCCAGCTCACCTATCGAGGCCGGGGAGCTGTTTTTT. The complete variable domain, with remaining parts taken from reference TRBV18 and TRBJ2-2, reads NAGVMQNPRHLVRRRGQEARLRCSPMKGHSHVYWYRQLPEEGLKFMVYLQKENIIDESGMPKERFSAEFPKEGPSILRIQQVVRGDSAAYFCASSPIEAGELFFGEGSRLTVL.

Points on this clone: Other DNA sequences in this sample translate to the same CDR3. The J gene is TRBJ1-1, the V gene TRBV4-3, with unresolved D. The CDR3 sequence is 13 residues long. Germline V CDR1 and CDR2: LGHNA, YSLEER. Trimming removed 0 bases from V and 5 bases from J, with 7 bases in between. The CDR3, as DNA: TGCGCCAGCAGCCAAGATTACTCGACTGAAGCTTTCTTT. It is translated as CASSQDYSTEAFF.

This chain's CDR3 is CASSQPPRGGELFF. As DNA, the CDR3 is TGTGCCAGCAGTCAACCACCGCGGGGGGGTGAGCTGTTTTTT. The V call is TRBV11-1, the J call TRBJ2-2, with 9 bases aligning to TRBD2. Germline values: CDR1 SGHAT, CDR2 FQDESV (reference sequence). The CDR3 is 14 amino acids. The trim removed 6 bases at V and 11 bases at J, leaving 10 bases unmatched.